Presented here are 17 T cell receptor beta chains from one specimen sequenced in a study of long-term antiretroviral therapy in people with HIV. Survey-level resolution applied to immunoSEQ assay v3.0. Only in-frame clones appear in the TCRdb table, and some are missing; sequencing was by immunoSEQ multiplex PCR. Among around 21,000 clones listed, roughly 87% were seen once. The specimen comprised unsorted PBMCs, sampled 2.1 years after starting antiretroviral therapy. All receptors derive from a man younger than 30 with HIV.

The gene calls are TRBV14 and TRBJ2-7; 8 bases line up with TRBD2. V was clipped by 4 bases and J by 0 bases; unmatched bases: 5. Germline CDR1 is SGHDN and CDR2 is FVKESK. CDR3 length: 15 residues. CDR3: CASSLSGVSSYEQYF. In DNA form, the CDR3 reads TGTGCCAGCAGCCTTAGCGGGGTAAGCTCCTACGAGCAGTACTTC.

The chain is built from TRBV11-2 and TRBJ2-6, with TRBD1 identical over 9 bases. J was trimmed by 1 base and V by 9 bases; bases with no gene match: 16. CDR3 length: 19 residues. Germline-derived CDR1 and CDR2 are SGHAT and FQNNGV. CDR3 in amino acids: CASFAGRGQGSSGANVLTF. CDR3 sequence (DNA): TGTGCCAGTTTCGCGGGCCGGGGACAGGGATCGTCTGGGGCCAACGTCCTGACTTTC.

The chain uses TRBV19 and TRBJ2-7; weak D call: TRBD2 (6 bases). V lost 4 bases and J lost 3, with 10 bases in between. The germline V gene encodes CDR1 LNHDA and CDR2 SQIVND (reference sequence). The CDR3 covers 13 residues. The CDR3 protein is CASSTGLLYEQYF. In nucleotides, the CDR3 is TGTGCCAGTAGTACGGGACTCCTCTACGAGCAGTACTTC.

This clone turned up a few times. This chain links TRBV2 with TRBJ2-1; no definite D call. CDR3 length equals 12 residues. Germline CDR1 SNHLY, CDR2 FYNNEI. V was pared by 6 bases and J by 4 bases, with 7 bases between. CDR3 sequence: CASSMQYNEQFF. The CDR3 DNA is TGTGCCAGCAGCATGCAGTACAATGAGCAGTTCTTC.

This chain joins TRBV7-2 and TRBJ2-3, with TRBD1 identical over 7 bases. V lost 7 bases and J lost 6; bases outside the gene matches: 13. The V gene's germline CDR1 is SGHTA and CDR2 FQGNSA. The CDR3 consists of 15 residues. CDR3 loop: CASTIGGNRGDTQYF. DNA for the CDR3: TGTGCCAGCACTATCGGTGGGAACAGGGGTGATACGCAGTATTTT.

The rearrangement links TRBV27 to TRBJ1-6; D gene ambiguous. This CDR3 region has 14 residues. Germline V lookup: CDR1 MNHEY, CDR2 SMNVEV (reference sequence). The germline V and J ends were trimmed by 3 bases and 9 bases, with 12 bases remaining between them. The DNA of the CDR3 is TGTGCCAGCAGTTTGCGCGGTTTAGGTTCACCCCTCCACTTT. It yields the protein CASSLRGLGSPLHF.

To note about this clone: The same CDR3 arises from other DNA sequences in this sample as well. The chain has TRBV7-2 and TRBJ1-2; no clear D. V was clipped by 1 base and J by 3 bases, with 15 bases between them. The germline gives CDR1 SGHTA, CDR2 FQGNSA. CDR3 length: 16 residues. The DNA for the CDR3 is TGTGCCAGCAGCTTAGTGGACGGGAAGGCGTACTATGGCTACACCTTC. Protein product: CASSLVDGKAYYGYTF.

The chain couples TRBV4-3 to TRBJ1-2; no definite D call. There are 14 residues in the CDR3. V lost 0 bases to trimming and J lost 6 bases, with 11 bases between them. The germline gives CDR1 LGHNA, CDR2 YSLEER. DNA for the CDR3: TGCGCCAGCAGCCAAGACGAAAGATTTAATGGCTACACCTTC. This codes for CASSQDERFNGYTF.

This clone was recorded once. The chain joins TRBV19 to TRBJ1-5; a possible D gene is TRBD1 (6 bases). This CDR3 is 14 amino acids long. Trimming removed 7 bases at V and 0 bases at J, with 10 bases between. Looked up from germline, CDR1 is LNHDA and CDR2 is SQIVND (reference sequence). In DNA, the CDR3 is TGTGCCAGTATAGACAGGTCTAGCAATCAGCCCCAGCATTTT. It specifies CASIDRSSNQPQHF.

The chain is built from TRBV7-3 and TRBJ2-7; D possibly corresponds to TRBD1 (5 bases). Germline CDR1 and CDR2: SGHTA and FQGTGA. The CDR3 covers 14 residues. Between the trimmed V and J ends, which lost 5 bases and 1 base, there was a span of 12 bases. The CDR3 DNA is TGTGCCAGCAGCCCTGACAGATCTTCCTACGAGCAGTACTTC. Residues: CASSPDRSSYEQYF.

This clone was observed a single time. The V gene is TRBV7-8, the J gene TRBJ1-5; TRBD1 matches 9 bases. This CDR3 region has 15 residues. V was clipped by 1 base and J by 4 bases; unmatched bases: 2. Germline values: CDR1 SGHVS, CDR2 FQNEAQ. CDR3 protein: CASSLDRGPNQPQHF. CDR3 in DNA: TGTGCCAGCAGCTTAGACAGGGGGCCTAATCAGCCCCAGCATTTT.

The chain employs TRBV5-5 and TRBJ1-2; TRBD1 agrees at 9 bases. The length of the CDR3 is 13 residues. Germline V CDR1 and CDR2: SGHKS, YYEKEE (reference sequence). J gave up 5 bases and V 5 bases, and 4 bases lay outside the gene matches. The chain's CDR3 is CASRGQGWYGYTF. CDR3 sequence (DNA): TGTGCCAGCAGGGGACAGGGCTGGTATGGCTACACCTTC. The variable domain in full, with the rest retrieved from reference TRBV5-5 and TRBJ1-2, is DAGVTQSPTHLIKTRGQQVTLRCSPISGHKSVSWYQQVLGQGPQFIFQYYEKEERGRGNFPDRFSARQFPNYSSELNVNALLLGDSALYLCASRGQGWYGYTFGSGTRLTVV.

The chain carries TRBV2 and TRBJ1-1; D not certain. The germline gives CDR1 SNHLY, CDR2 FYNNEI. This CDR3 is 11 amino acids long. Trimming left V 8 bases short and J 1 base short, with 5 bases between. CDR3 amino acids: CASGRNTEAFF. The CDR3 DNA follows: TGTGCCAGCGGAAGGAACACTGAAGCTTTCTTT.

This clone was counted between two and nine times. The J gene is TRBJ1-2, the V gene TRBV7-2; 8 bases align to TRBD1. Germline V lookup: CDR1 SGHTA, CDR2 FQGNSA. J gave up 4 bases and V 8 bases, and 6 bases lay outside the gene matches. This CDR3 is 13 amino acids long. The CDR3 DNA reads TGTGCCAGCGAAGGACAGGGCCCCTATGGCTACACCTTC. This gives the protein CASEGQGPYGYTF.

The chain combines TRBV13 with TRBJ2-2; D unresolved. Germline V gene lookup returns CDR1 PRHDT and CDR2 FYEKMQ (reference sequence). The CDR3 spans 13 residues. V lost 11 bases, J lost 4 bases, and 14 bases lay in between. The CDR3 loop reads CALSKWGTGELFF. The CDR3 DNA follows: TGTGCCCTCAGCAAGTGGGGCACCGGGGAGCTGTTTTTT.

This clone was found a few times. The rearrangement links TRBV5-8 to TRBJ2-2; possibly TRBD1 or TRBD2 for D (6 bases each). V was cut by 10 bases and J by 4 bases, with 20 bases left in between. The CDR3 runs 15 residues. CDR1 is SGHTS and CDR2 is YDEGEE in the germline V gene. In DNA form, the CDR3 reads TGTGCCGGCCGACAGGAGGGCCGGGGCACCGGGGAGCTGTTTTTT. The encoded protein is CAGRQEGRGTGELFF. The variable domain in full, completed from reference TRBV5-8 and TRBJ2-2, reads EAGVTQSPTHLIKTRGQQATLRCSPISGHTSVYWYQQALGLGLQFLLWYDEGEERNRGNFPPRFSGRQFPNYSSELNVNALELEDSALYLCAGRQEGRGTGELFFGEGSRLTVL.

This rearrangement joins TRBV11-3 to TRBJ2-3; D unresolved. Germline CDR1 and CDR2: SGHNT and YENEEA. The CDR3 is 12 residues long. Deletions cut 6 bases from V and 4 bases from J, with 8 bases between. The CDR3 protein is CASSNQPDTQYF. The CDR3 nucleotides are TGTGCCAGCAGTAACCAGCCAGATACGCAGTATTTT.